One and the same sample provided the 9 T cell receptor beta chains below, sequenced in a study of identical twins. Each CDR3 protein is one row after TCRdb ran MiXCR on the 5' RACE reads. Of roughly 570,000 distinct CDR3 sequences in the sample, around a tenth were seen once. These records were also assigned to another study, of yellow fever vaccine responses in identical twins.

Sequenced input: PBMCs. These TCRs come from a woman younger than 35 in good health.

The V and J genes are TRBV3-1 and TRBJ2-7, with TRBD1 identical over 8 bases. The CDR3 is 16 amino acids. Germline V gives CDR1 LGHDT, CDR2 YNNKEL (reference sequence). The V segment lost 1 base and the J segment 6 bases; nucleotides outside the gene matches: 11. In nucleotides, the CDR3 is TGTGCCAGCAGCCAAGCAGAGACAGGGGTTGCATCCGAGCAGTACTTC. This translates into CASSQAETGVASEQYF.

The chain links TRBV27 to TRBJ2-6, with D perhaps given as TRBD1 or TRBD2 (6 bases each). Germline lookup yields CDR1 MNHEY and CDR2 SMNVEV (reference sequence). Trimming pared 3 bases from V and 4 bases from J, leaving 13 bases between. The CDR3 loop spans 16 amino acids. CDR3 protein: CASSFLGAGGANVLTF. CDR3 DNA sequence: TGTGCCAGCAGTTTTCTGGGGGCGGGGGGGGCCAACGTCCTGACTTTC.

In its sample, this clonotype was seen once. The genes are TRBV9 and TRBJ1-1; D uncertain. The CDR3 extends over 12 amino acids. V gave up 3 bases and J gave up 1 base, with 4 bases separating them. The germline CDR1 and CDR2 sequences are SGDLS and YYNGEE. CDR3 DNA sequence: TGTGCCAGCAGCGACAAGAACACTGAAGCTTTCTTT. The encoded protein is CASSDKNTEAFF.

This clonotype has more than one count but fewer than ten. The chain couples TRBV20-1 to TRBJ2-5; no definite D call. The CDR3 extends over 13 amino acids. Between the trimmed V and J ends, which lost 3 bases and 1 base, there was a span of 9 bases. From germline, CDR1 is DFQATT and CDR2 SNEGSKA (reference sequence). The CDR3 loop is CSASVSVQETQYF. In DNA form, the CDR3 reads TGCAGTGCTAGCGTCAGCGTCCAAGAGACCCAGTACTTC.

This clonotype has ten or more counts. The V call is TRBV12-3 or TRBV12-4, the J call TRBJ2-2; TRBD2 agrees at 8 bases. The CDR3 extends over 14 amino acids. V shed 3 bases and J 4 bases; nucleotides not matched to a gene: 1. CDR3 in DNA: TGTGCCAGCAGTTTCGGGGGGGGCACCGGGGAGCTGTTTTTT. Translation gives CASSFGGGTGELFF.

This clonotype was counted ten times or more. CDR3 amino acids: CATGIAGGPKTGELFF. The DNA of the CDR3 is TGTGCCACCGGTATAGCGGGAGGGCCTAAAACCGGGGAGCTGTTTTTT. The chain employs TRBV24-1 and TRBJ2-2; the match to TRBD2 covers 11 bases. Germline CDR1 and CDR2: KGHDR and SFDVKD. Germline trimming cut 9 bases from V and 5 bases from J; bases unmatched to any gene: 10. The CDR3 has 16 amino acids.

This clonotype was counted between two and nine times. J is TRBJ1-1 and V is TRBV9; D is ambiguous. The V gene lost 0 bases and the J gene lost 5 bases, with 11 bases spanning the gap. Germline V gene sequence: CDR1 SGDLS, CDR2 YYNGEE. CDR3 length: 14 amino acids. CDR3 sequence: CASSVVAGSTEAFF. The CDR3 region has the DNA TGTGCCAGCAGCGTAGTAGCGGGGTCAACTGAAGCTTTCTTT.

This clonotype was observed a handful of times. V gene TRBV27 combines with J gene TRBJ2-3; 8 nucleotides match TRBD2. Germline trimming cut 5 bases from V and 2 bases from J; bases unmatched to any gene: 6. The CDR3 length is 15 residues. Per the germline V gene, CDR1 is MNHEY and CDR2 is SMNVEV (reference sequence). CDR3 sequence reads: CASSMLAGPTDTQYF. In DNA form, the CDR3 reads TGTGCCAGCAGTATGTTAGCGGGACCCACAGATACGCAGTATTTT.

This clonotype was seen a few times. The chain employs TRBV6-2 or TRBV6-3 and TRBJ2-7; TRBD1 matches at 9 bases. Unmatched junction bases numbered 12, after V lost 6 bases and J lost 9 bases. Germline V gene sequence: CDR1 MNHEY, CDR2 SVGEGT. There are 14 residues in the CDR3. CDR3 bases: TGTGCCAGCAGCAGGGGGGACAGGGTGTCGGCGCAGTACTTC. Protein sequence: CASSRGDRVSAQYF.